This T cell receptor (beta chain) was captured by sequencing in a study of T cell responses to AZD1222 COVID-19 vaccine. The overall study: Second doses were pooled across both intervals (about 4 or about 12 weeks). Findings of the study overall: Only six individuals given AZD1222 were seropositive at baseline. It should be noted that donors were predominantly white British and more often female, and clonal diversity was possibly underestimated. No day 14 peak samples; only post-peak repertoires were characterized.

The CDR3 has 15 residues. CDR1 MDHEN and CDR2 SYDVKM come from the germline V gene. V lost 2 bases to trimming and J lost 8 bases, with 18 bases between them. As regards this clone: The antigen is not known.

TCRdb keeps only in-frame clones here, not all; method: immunoSEQ multiplex PCR. The table includes over 95,000 clones, around 87% detected once. The TCR sequence derives from an adult in good health. The sequences come from peripheral blood, collected on day 0 of AZD1222 vaccination. V usage is TRBV28 and J usage is TRBJ1-1; possible D gene TRBD1, 6 bases. CDR3 DNA: TGTGCCAGCAGTTTACACAGACAGGAATTAACAGAAGCTTTCTTT. This sequence encodes CASSLHRQELTEAFF.